This T cell receptor (beta chain) was observed in a study of T cells after yellow fever vaccination. Template switching with 5'RACE generated the TCR cDNA and added a universal primer site and UMIs. From the 5' RACE reads, TCRdb called clonotypes with MiXCR, one entry per CDR3 protein. The table has around 550,000 distinct CDR3 sequences, about 19% seen once. Looked up from germline, CDR1 is SGHTA and CDR2 is FQGNSA. Trimming cost V 5 bases and J 1 base; bases outside gene matches: 6. There are 15 residues in the CDR3. This clonotype originated in a man aged 30 to 39 who received the YFV17D yellow fever vaccine. Sequenced material: PBMCs, taken 15 days after the yellow fever booster vaccination. This rearrangement joins TRBV7-2 to TRBJ1-1; 8 bases agree with TRBD1. The CDR3 region is CASSILGTGNTEAFF. CDR3 DNA sequence: TGTGCCAGCAGCATACTCGGGACAGGGAACACTGAAGCTTTCTTT.